The clone carrying this T cell receptor beta chain was observed a handful of times. The data were obtained in a study of OX40 agonist ivuxolimab in advanced cancers. At the level of the study: Partial responses were observed in three patients, of whom one had hepatocellular carcinoma and two had cutaneous melanoma.

Unmatched junction bases numbered 8, after V lost 2 bases and J lost 5 bases. Per the germline V gene, CDR1 is GTSNPN and CDR2 is SVGIG (reference sequence). The CDR3 extends over 15 amino acids. Exclusion of a patient followed from autoimmune disease history or systemic immunosuppression. Sampling times: baseline, cycle 4 day 1, cycle 7 day 1. Sequencing used immunoSEQ multiplex PCR; TCRdb keeps in-frame clones, though not all of them. The sample gives roughly 90,000 clones, about 90% of which show up once; roughly 8.9% is in the top ten. Sequencing was performed on CD4+ or CD8+ T cells sorted from blood, taken in a trial of the OX40 agonist ivuxolimab. The receptor's source is an adult with an advanced solid tumor such as melanoma, head and neck, liver or kidney cancer. The V call is TRBV30, the J call TRBJ2-2; 7 bases match TRBD2. CDR3 sequence reads: CAWSPLGGATGELFF. CDR3 nucleotide sequence: TGTGCCTGGAGTCCCCTGGGAGGGGCTACCGGGGAGCTGTTTTTT.